This section outlines one T cell receptor beta chain sequence together with its context. The data derive from a study of blood T cell repertoires in COVID-19. Trimming pared 0 bases from V and 5 bases from J, leaving 14 bases between. CDR1 and CDR2 from the germline V gene are SGDLS and YYNGEE. This CDR3 has 15 amino acids. Assay used: immunoSEQ multiplex PCR; TCRdb lists only in-frame clones, some missing. This table has 270,000 or so clones, around nine tenths appearing once. This clonotype originated in a man in his forties or fifties with active or convalescent COVID-19. The chain uses TRBV9 and TRBJ2-5; D perhaps matches TRBD2 (6 bases). Material: peripheral blood. The CDR3 sequence: CASSVVGGSGETQYF. CDR3 nucleotide sequence: TGTGCCAGCAGCGTAGTTGGGGGGAGCGGGGAGACCCAGTACTTC.